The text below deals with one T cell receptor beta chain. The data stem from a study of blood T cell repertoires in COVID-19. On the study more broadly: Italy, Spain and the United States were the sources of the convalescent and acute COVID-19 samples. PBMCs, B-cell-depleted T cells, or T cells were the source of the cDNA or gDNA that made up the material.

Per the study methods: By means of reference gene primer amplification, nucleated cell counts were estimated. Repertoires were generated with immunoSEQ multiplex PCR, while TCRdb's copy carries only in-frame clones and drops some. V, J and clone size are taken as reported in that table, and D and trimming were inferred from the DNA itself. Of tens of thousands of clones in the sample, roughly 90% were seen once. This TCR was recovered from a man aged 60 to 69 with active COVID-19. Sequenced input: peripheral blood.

The CDR3 spells CASSRGQGAGGYTF. CDR3 nucleotides: TGTGCCAGCAGCAGAGGACAGGGGGCGGGTGGCTACACCTTC. The chain recombines TRBV5-6 with TRBJ1-2; the match to TRBD1 covers 11 bases. V shed 4 bases, J shed 7 bases, and the junction held 6 bases outside the gene matches. From germline, CDR1 is SGHDT and CDR2 YYEEEE. The CDR3 contains 14 residues.